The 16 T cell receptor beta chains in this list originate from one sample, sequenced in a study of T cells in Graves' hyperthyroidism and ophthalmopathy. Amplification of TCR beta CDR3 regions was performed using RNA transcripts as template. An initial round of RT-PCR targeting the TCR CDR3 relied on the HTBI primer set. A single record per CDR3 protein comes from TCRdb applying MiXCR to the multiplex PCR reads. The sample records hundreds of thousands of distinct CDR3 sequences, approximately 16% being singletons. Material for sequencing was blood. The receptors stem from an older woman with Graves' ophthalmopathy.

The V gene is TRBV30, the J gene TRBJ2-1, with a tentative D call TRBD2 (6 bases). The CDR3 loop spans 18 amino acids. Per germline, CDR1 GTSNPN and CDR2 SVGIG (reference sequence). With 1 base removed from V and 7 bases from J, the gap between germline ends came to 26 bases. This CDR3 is CAWSARLAPPGKLNEQFF. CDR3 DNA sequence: TGTGCCTGGAGTGCACGTCTAGCGCCTCCCGGGAAGTTGAATGAGCAGTTCTTC. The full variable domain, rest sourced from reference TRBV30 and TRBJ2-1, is SQTIHQWPATLVQPVGSPLSLECTVEGTSNPNLYWYRQAAGRGLQLLFYSVGIGQISSEVPQNLSASRPQDRQFILSSKKLLLSDSGFYLCAWSARLAPPGKLNEQFFGPGTRLTVL.

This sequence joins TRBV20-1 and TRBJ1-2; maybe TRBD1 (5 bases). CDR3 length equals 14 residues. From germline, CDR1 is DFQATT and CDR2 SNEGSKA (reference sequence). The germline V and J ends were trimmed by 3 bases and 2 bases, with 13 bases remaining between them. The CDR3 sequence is CSASMAGRNYGYTF. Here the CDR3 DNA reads TGCAGTGCTAGTATGGCGGGACGAAACTATGGCTACACCTTC.

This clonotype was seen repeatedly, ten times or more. CDR3 nucleotides: TGCGCCAGCAGCTTGACTAGCGGGTTCTACGAGCAGTACTTC. It is translated as CASSLTSGFYEQYF. This chain joins TRBV5-1 and TRBJ2-7, with TRBD2 matching over 9 bases. J gave up 3 bases and V 1 base, and 2 bases lay outside the gene matches. The CDR3 is made up of 14 amino acids. The germline V gene encodes CDR1 SGHRS and CDR2 YFSETQ.

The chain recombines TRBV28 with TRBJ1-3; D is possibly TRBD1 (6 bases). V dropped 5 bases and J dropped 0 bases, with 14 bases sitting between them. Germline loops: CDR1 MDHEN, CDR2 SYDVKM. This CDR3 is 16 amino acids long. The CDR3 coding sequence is TGTGCCAGCAGTCCAAGGGGGGGCCTCTCTGGAAACACCATATATTTT. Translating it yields CASSPRGGLSGNTIYF. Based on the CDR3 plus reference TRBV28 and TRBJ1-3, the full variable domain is DVKVTQSSRYLVKRTGEKVFLECVQDMDHENMFWYRQDPGLGLRLIYFSYDVKMKEKGDIPEGYSVSREKKERFSLILESASTNQTSMYLCASSPRGGLSGNTIYFGEGSWLTVV.

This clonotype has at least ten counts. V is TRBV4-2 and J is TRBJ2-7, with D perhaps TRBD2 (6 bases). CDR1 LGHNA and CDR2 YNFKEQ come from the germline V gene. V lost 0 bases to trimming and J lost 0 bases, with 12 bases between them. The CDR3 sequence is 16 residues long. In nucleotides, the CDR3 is TGTGCCAGCAGCCAAGATCGGGAGCGGAGCTCCTACGAGCAGTACTTC. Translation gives CASSQDRERSSYEQYF.

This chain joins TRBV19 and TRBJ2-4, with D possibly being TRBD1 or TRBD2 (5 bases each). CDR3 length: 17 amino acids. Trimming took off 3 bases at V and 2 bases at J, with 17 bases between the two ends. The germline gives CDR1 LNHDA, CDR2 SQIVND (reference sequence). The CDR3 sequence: CASSILSSGGTKNIQYF. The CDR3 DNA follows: TGTGCCAGTAGTATTCTGAGCAGTGGGGGAACCAAAAACATTCAGTACTTC.

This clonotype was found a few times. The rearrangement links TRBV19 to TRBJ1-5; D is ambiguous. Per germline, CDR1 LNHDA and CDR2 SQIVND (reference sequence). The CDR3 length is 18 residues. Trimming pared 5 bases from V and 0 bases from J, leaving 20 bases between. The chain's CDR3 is CASSLRATAVYSNQPQHF. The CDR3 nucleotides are TGTGCCAGTAGTTTAAGGGCGACTGCTGTGTATAGCAATCAGCCCCAGCATTTT.

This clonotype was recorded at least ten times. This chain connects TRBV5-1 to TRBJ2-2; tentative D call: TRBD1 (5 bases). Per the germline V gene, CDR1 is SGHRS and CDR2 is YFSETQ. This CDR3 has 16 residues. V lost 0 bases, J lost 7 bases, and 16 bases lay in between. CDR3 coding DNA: TGCGCCAGCAGCTTGGAGGAAGGGGCGTTCGGCGGGGAGCTGTTTTTT. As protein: CASSLEEGAFGGELFF.

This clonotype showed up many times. The CDR3 DNA sequence: TGTGCCAGCAGTTACGTAGCGGGAGAGACAGATACGCAGTATTTT. Amino acids: CASSYVAGETDTQYF. The chain carries TRBV6-6 and TRBJ2-3; 9 nucleotides align to TRBD2. Per germline, CDR1 MNHNY and CDR2 SVGAGI (reference sequence). J was trimmed by 3 bases and V by 2 bases; bases with no gene match: 3. The CDR3 has 15 residues.

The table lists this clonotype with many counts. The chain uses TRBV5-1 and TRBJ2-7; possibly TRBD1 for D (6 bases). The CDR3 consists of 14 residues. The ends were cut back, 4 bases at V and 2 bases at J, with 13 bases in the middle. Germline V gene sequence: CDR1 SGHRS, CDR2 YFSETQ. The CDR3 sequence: CASSRPDSTYEQYF. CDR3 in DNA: TGCGCCAGCAGCCGACCGGACAGCACCTACGAGCAGTACTTC.

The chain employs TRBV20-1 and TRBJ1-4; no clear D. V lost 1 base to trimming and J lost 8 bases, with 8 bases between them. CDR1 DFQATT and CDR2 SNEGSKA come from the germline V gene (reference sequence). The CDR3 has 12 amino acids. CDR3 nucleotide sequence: TGCAGTGCTAGAGGGGGAAGGGAAAAACTGTTTTTT. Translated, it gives CSARGGREKLFF.

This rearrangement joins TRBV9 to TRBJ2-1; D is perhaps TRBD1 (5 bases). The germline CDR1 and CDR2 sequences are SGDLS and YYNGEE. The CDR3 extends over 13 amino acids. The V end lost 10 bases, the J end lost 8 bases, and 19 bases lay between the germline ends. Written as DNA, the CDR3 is TGTGCCTCCCAAAGGGGTTTTTTCGATGAGCAGTTCTTC. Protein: CASQRGFFDEQFF.

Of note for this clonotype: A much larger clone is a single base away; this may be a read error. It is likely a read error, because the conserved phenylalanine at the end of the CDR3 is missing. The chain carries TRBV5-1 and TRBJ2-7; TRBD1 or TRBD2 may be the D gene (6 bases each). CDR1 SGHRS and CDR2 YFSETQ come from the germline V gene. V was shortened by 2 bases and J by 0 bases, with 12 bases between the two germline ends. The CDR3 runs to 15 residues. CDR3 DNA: TGCGCCAGCAGCTTTAGCAGGGGACTCTCCTACGAGCAGTACTCC. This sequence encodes CASSFSRGLSYEQYS.

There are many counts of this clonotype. The DNA for the CDR3 is TGTGCCAGCAGTTTTCGGGTGACAGGGGGTGTCCAAGAGACCCAGTACTTC. Amino acids: CASSFRVTGGVQETQYF. J is TRBJ2-5 and V is TRBV12-3 or TRBV12-4, with 9 bases aligning to TRBD1. CDR3 length: 17 residues. After removal of 3 bases from V and 1 base from J, the junction contained 9 bases not matched to a gene.

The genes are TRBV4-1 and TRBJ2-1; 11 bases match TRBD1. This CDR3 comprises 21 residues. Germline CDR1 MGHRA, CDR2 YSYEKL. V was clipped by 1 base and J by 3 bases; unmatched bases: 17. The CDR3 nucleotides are TGCGCCAGCAGCCAAGTCAGATGGCCGGGACAGGGGGTGGGGATCTACAATGAGCAGTTCTTC. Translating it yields CASSQVRWPGQGVGIYNEQFF.

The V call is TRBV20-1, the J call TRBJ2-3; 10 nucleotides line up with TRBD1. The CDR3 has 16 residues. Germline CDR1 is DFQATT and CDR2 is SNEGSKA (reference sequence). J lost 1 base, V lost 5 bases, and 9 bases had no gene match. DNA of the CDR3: TGCAGTGCTCCCTCAGGGACAGGGGACGGCACAGATACGCAGTATTTT. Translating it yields CSAPSGTGDGTDTQYF.